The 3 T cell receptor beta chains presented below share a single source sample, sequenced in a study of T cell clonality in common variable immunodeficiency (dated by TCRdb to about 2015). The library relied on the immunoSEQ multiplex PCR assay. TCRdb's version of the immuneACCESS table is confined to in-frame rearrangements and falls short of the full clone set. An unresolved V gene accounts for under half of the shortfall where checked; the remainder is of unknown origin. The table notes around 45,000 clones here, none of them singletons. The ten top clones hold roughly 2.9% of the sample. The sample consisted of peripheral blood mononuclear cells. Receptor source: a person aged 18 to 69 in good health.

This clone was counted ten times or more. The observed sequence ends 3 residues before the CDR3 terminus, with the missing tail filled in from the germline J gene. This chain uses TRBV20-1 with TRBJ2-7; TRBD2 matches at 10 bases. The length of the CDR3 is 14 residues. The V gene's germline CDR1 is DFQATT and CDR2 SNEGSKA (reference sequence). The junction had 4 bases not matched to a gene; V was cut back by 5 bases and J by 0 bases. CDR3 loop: CSASRTSGSYEQYF. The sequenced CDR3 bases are TGCAGTGCTTCCCGGACTAGCGGCTCCTACGAG.

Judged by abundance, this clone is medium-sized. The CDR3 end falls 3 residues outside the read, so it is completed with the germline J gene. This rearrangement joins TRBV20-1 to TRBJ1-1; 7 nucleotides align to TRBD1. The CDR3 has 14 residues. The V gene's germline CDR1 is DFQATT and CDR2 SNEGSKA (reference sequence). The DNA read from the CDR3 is TGCAGTGCTAGAGATAAAACAGGGGTCTTCGAA. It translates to CSARDKTGVFE. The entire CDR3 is CSARDKTGVFEAFF.

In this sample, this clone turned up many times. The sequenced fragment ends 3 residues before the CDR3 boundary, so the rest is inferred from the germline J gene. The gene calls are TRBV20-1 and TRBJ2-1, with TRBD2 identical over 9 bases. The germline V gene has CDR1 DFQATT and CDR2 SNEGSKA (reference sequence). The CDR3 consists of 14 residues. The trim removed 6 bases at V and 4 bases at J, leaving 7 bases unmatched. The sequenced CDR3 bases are TGCAGTGCAAATAGCGGGGGAGGATACAATGAG. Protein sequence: CSANSGGGYNE. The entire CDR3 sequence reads CSANSGGGYNEQFF.